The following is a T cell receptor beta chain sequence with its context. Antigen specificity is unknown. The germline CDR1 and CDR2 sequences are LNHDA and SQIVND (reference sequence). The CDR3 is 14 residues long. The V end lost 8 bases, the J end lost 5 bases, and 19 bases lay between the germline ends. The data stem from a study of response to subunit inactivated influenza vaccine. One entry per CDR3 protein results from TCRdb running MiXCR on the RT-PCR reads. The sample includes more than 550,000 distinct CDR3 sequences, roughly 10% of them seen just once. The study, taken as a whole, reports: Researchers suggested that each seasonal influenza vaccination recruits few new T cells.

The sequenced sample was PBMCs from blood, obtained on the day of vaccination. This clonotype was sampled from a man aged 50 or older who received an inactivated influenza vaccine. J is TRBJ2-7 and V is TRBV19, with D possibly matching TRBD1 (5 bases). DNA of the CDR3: TGTGCCAGTCGCCCCAGAGAGACAGTTAACGAGCAGTACTTC. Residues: CASRPRETVNEQYF.